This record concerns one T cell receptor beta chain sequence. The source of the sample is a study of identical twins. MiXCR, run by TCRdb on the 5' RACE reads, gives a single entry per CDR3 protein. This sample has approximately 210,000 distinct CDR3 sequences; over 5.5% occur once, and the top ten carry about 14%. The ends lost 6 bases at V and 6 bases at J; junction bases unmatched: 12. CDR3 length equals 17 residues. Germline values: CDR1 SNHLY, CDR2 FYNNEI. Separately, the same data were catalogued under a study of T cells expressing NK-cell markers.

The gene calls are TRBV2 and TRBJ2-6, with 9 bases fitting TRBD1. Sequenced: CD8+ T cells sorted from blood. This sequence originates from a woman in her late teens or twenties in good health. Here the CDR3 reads CASRGTGITLEANVLTF. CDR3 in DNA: TGTGCCAGCAGGGGGACAGGGATTACCCTGGAGGCCAACGTCCTGACTTTC. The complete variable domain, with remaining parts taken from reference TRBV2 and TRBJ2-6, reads EPEVTQTPSHQVTQMGQEVILRCVPISNHLYFYWYRQILGQKVEFLVSFYNNEISEKSEIFDDQFSVERPDGSNFTLKIRSTKLEDSAMYFCASRGTGITLEANVLTFGAGSRLTVL.